The subject of this entry is one T cell receptor beta chain. This CDR3 is built from 14 residues. Losses at the gene ends were 0 bases for V and 1 base for J; bases not matched to a gene: 0. CDR1 is MNHEY, CDR2 SVGAGI, per germline. One Seattle source followed patients from active infection through their disease course. This record belongs to a study of blood T cell repertoires in COVID-19. Study in general: Acute and convalescent COVID-19 specimens originated in the United States, Italy and Spain. PBMCs, B-cell-depleted T cells, or T cells were the source of the cDNA or gDNA that made up the material.

Methods used by the authors: Estimated nucleated cell counts came from reference gene primer amplification. TCRdb keeps only in-frame clones here, not all; method: immunoSEQ multiplex PCR. The DNA gave D and trimming, while V, J and clone size come from that table. The sample lists around 300,000 clones; less than 90% were seen once. The chain recombines TRBV6-5 with TRBJ2-7, with 7 bases matching TRBD1. Sequenced: peripheral blood. The sequence came from a woman in her 70s with COVID-19, enrolled during active disease. CDR3 bases: TGTGCCAGCAGTTACTCGGGACAGTCCTACGAGCAGTACTTC. It specifies CASSYSGQSYEQYF.